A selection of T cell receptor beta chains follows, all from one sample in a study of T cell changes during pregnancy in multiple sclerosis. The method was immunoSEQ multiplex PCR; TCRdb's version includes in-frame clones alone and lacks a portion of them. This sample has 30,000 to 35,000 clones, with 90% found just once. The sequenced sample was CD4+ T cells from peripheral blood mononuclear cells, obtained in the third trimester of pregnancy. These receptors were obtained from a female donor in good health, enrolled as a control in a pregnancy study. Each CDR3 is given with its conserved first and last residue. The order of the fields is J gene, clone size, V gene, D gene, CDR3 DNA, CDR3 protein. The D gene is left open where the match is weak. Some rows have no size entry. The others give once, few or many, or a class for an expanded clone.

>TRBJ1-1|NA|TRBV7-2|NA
TGTGCCAGCAGGTTGGCATCGGGGGTTCCGAACACTGAAGCTTTCTTT
CASRLASGVPNTEAFF
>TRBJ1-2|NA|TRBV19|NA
TGTGCCACTCAGACGAGCGGGGGTGGCTATGGCTACACCTTC
CATQTSGGGYGYTF
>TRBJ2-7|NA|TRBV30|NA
TGTGCCTGGAGTGTACTAACAGAGCAGTACTTC
CAWSVLTEQYF
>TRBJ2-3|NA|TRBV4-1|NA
TGCGCCAGCAGCGGGGGGACCACAGATACGCAGTATTTT
CASSGGTTDTQYF
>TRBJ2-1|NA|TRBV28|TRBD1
TGTGCCAGCACCGAGGACAGGAACGAGCAGTTCTTC
CASTEDRNEQFF
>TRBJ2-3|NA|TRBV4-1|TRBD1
TGCGCCAGCAGCCAAACGGGACAGTTAACAGATACGCAGTATTTT
CASSQTGQLTDTQYF
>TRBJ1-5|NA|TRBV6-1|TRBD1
TGTGCCAGCAGTGAAGTGGTCAGGGGGTTGGTGATTAGCAATCAGCCCCAGCATTTT
CASSEVVRGLVISNQPQHF
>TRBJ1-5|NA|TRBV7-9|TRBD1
TGTGCCAGCAGCCCAGGGTACGACAGGGGAATCGGTCAGCCCCAGCATTTT
CASSPGYDRGIGQPQHF
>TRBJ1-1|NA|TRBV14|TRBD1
TGTGCCAGCAGCCCAACAGGGGGCAAGGGCACTGAAGCTTTCTTT
CASSPTGGKGTEAFF
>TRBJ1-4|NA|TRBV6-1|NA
TGTGCCAGCAGTAAGGAGGGGGGGGTCGGCGAAAAACTGTTTTTT
CASSKEGGVGEKLFF
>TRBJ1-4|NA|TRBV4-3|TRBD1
TGCGCCAGCAGCCGAAATTTTGTGCTCACAGGGGTTGAAAAACTGTTTTTT
CASSRNFVLTGVEKLFF
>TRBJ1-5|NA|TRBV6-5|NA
TGTGCCAGCATAGGGGTGCCTAAGGGGCAGCCCCAGCATTTT
CASIGVPKGQPQHF
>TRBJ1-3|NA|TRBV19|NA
TGTGCCAGTACCCCGGGGGGCAGGGCTGGAAACACCATATATTTT
CASTPGGRAGNTIYF
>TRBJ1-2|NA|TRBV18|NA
TGTGCCAGCTCATTACAGGGACAAGTCTATGGCTACACCTTC
CASSLQGQVYGYTF
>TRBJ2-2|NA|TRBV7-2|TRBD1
TGTGCCAGCGCGACAGGGGGTTTCACCGGGGAGCTGTTTTTT
CASATGGFTGELFF
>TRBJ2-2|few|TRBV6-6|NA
TGTGCCAGCAGCCCCGAGGGACTTCTCACCGGGGAGCTGTTTTTT
CASSPEGLLTGELFF
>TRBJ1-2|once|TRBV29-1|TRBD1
TGCAGCGTTGAAAGACAGGGTGGCGGCTACACCTTC
CSVERQGGGYTF
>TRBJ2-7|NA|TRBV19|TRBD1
TGTGCCAGTAGCAACCTTCCGGGACAGGGATCGGTTGAGCAGTACTTC
CASSNLPGQGSVEQYF
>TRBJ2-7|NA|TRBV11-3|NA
TGTGCCAGCAGCCGGGTATTCTACGAGCAGTACTTC
CASSRVFYEQYF
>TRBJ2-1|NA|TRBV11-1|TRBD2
TGTGCCAGCAGCATACGGGGGGTTGGGCGGGAGGGGAATGAGCAGTTCTTC
CASSIRGVGREGNEQFF
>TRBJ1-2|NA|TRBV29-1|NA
TGCAGCGTTGGAGGGCCGGAAGGGGGCTATGGCTACACCTTC
CSVGGPEGGYGYTF
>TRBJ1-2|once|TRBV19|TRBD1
TGTGCCAGTAGTATAGGACAGGGGGTAGGTGGCTACACCTTC
CASSIGQGVGGYTF
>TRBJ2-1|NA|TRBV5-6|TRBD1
TGTGCCAGCAGCTTGACAGGGGGGAATGAGCAGTTCTTC
CASSLTGGNEQFF
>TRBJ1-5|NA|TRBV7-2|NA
TGTGCCAGCAGCTTAGGTGGCCGGGGACTCAGTGACAATCAGCCCCAGCATTTT
CASSLGGRGLSDNQPQHF
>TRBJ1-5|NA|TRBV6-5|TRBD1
TGTGCCAGCAGTAAACAGGGGGCAGGCAATCAGCCCCAGCATTTT
CASSKQGAGNQPQHF
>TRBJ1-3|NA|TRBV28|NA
TGTGCCAGCAGTTTATTGGGGAGGGAGAGCTCTGGAAACACCATATATTTT
CASSLLGRESSGNTIYF
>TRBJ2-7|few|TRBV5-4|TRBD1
TGTGCCAGCAGCCCCGAGGGACAGGGGGACGAGCAGTACTTC
CASSPEGQGDEQYF
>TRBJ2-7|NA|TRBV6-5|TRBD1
TGTGCCAGCAAGGGGGCCTCCCTCGACTACGAGCAGTACTTC
CASKGASLDYEQYF